Shown below are 15 T cell receptor beta chains from a single sample sequenced in a study of technical replicates of blood from a handful of donors. Profiled with immunoSEQ multiplex PCR; TCRdb holds only in-frame clones, not every one. The repertoire holds roughly 100,000 clones, with around 96% as singletons. Sequencing was performed on T cells isolated from PBMCs. Source of these receptors: a human donor in good health.

The chain couples TRBV29-1 to TRBJ2-5, with TRBD2 matching over 7 bases. CDR3 length equals 14 residues. CDR1 and CDR2 (germline): SQVTM, ANQGSEA. J was trimmed by 2 bases and V by 7 bases; bases with no gene match: 10. CDR3 sequence reads: CSAKEGTTQETQYF. The CDR3 DNA reads TGCAGCGCTAAAGAAGGGACTACACAAGAGACCCAGTACTTC.

V is TRBV2 and J is TRBJ2-3, with TRBD2 as a possible D gene (5 bases). The CDR3 length is 12 residues. Germline V gives CDR1 SNHLY, CDR2 FYNNEI. CDR3 amino acids: CALSGYTDTQYF. The CDR3 region has the DNA TGTGCTCTCAGCGGTTACACAGATACGCAGTATTTT.

The V and J genes are TRBV7-8 and TRBJ2-1, with a weak D call TRBD2 (6 bases). Germline V gene data show CDR1 as SGHVS and CDR2 as FQNEAQ. CDR3 length: 15 residues. V was cut by 6 bases and J by 8 bases, with 20 bases left in between. The CDR3 spells CASRLLRDFRDEQFF. CDR3 nucleotides: TGTGCCAGCAGACTCCTCCGGGACTTTCGCGATGAGCAGTTCTTC.

The chain uses TRBV11-3 and TRBJ2-7; D is perhaps TRBD2 (5 bases). This CDR3 is 16 amino acids long. The germline V and J ends were trimmed by 5 bases and 3 bases, with 20 bases remaining between them. Germline assignment: CDR1 SGHNT and CDR2 YENEEA. The CDR3 sequence: CASSRENRGPNYEQYF. In nucleotides, the CDR3 is TGTGCCAGCAGCCGAGAAAATCGAGGGCCAAACTACGAGCAGTACTTC.

In DNA form, the CDR3 reads TGTGCCAGCAGCTTTAGCGGGAGCTCCTACAATGAGCAGTTCTTC. It encodes CASSFSGSSYNEQFF. The chain recombines TRBV7-2 with TRBJ2-1; 9 bases match TRBD2. V shed 3 bases, J shed 0 bases, and the junction held 0 bases outside the gene matches. The CDR3 spans 15 residues. The germline V gene encodes CDR1 SGHTA and CDR2 FQGNSA.

The rearrangement uses TRBV6-5 and TRBJ1-2, with D possibly being TRBD1 (5 bases). The CDR3 covers 15 residues. Deletions cut 7 bases from V and 3 bases from J, with 18 bases between. Germline CDR1 reads MNHEY; CDR2 reads SVGAGI. CDR3 sequence (DNA): TGTGCCAGCATTAACCCCAGGGAGGGGTACTATGGCTACACCTTC. It yields the protein CASINPREGYYGYTF.

The rearrangement joins TRBV6-5 to TRBJ1-1; D is uncertain. CDR1 and CDR2 (germline): MNHEY, SVGAGI. V was trimmed by 7 bases and J by 3 bases, leaving 18 bases between them. The CDR3 contains 15 residues. CDR3 sequence: CASNTVGSGDTEAFF. The DNA of the CDR3 is TGTGCCAGCAACACAGTCGGGAGCGGGGACACTGAAGCTTTCTTT.

The sample holds a few counts of this clone. The rearrangement uses TRBV19 and TRBJ1-1, with D maybe TRBD1 (6 bases). Per the germline V gene, CDR1 is LNHDA and CDR2 is SQIVND (reference sequence). The V end was cut by 6 bases, the J end by 2 bases, with 16 bases between. The CDR3 consists of 15 residues. Written as DNA, the CDR3 is TGTGCCAGTAGCCCCTCCGGGACACTAAACACTGAAGCTTTCTTT. Amino acid sequence: CASSPSGTLNTEAFF.

V is TRBV6-1 and J is TRBJ2-7; D is unresolved. Germline V gene sequence: CDR1 MNHNS, CDR2 SASEGT. Trimming removed 2 bases at V and 1 base at J, with 9 bases between. The CDR3 runs 14 residues. CDR3 loop: CASSEYLLSYEQYF. Here the CDR3 DNA reads TGTGCCAGCAGTGAATATTTGCTATCCTACGAGCAGTACTTC.

The J gene is TRBJ2-1, the V gene TRBV4-1, with D tentatively TRBD2 (5 bases). CDR1 MGHRA and CDR2 YSYEKL come from the germline V gene. The CDR3 runs to 14 residues. Trimming cost V 1 base and J 4 bases, with 8 bases left between them. The CDR3 DNA follows: TGCGCCAGCAGCCAAGGACTACAGTACAATGAGCAGTTCTTC. Its translation is CASSQGLQYNEQFF.

The V gene is TRBV19, the J gene TRBJ2-1; 10 bases are shared with TRBD2. The CDR3 is 14 residues long. Trimming took 6 bases from V and 5 from J; bases not matched to a gene: 4. Germline V CDR1 and CDR2: LNHDA, SQIVND (reference sequence). CDR3 in amino acids: CASSVLAGNNEQFF. CDR3 coding DNA: TGTGCCAGTAGCGTACTAGCGGGGAACAATGAGCAGTTCTTC.

V usage is TRBV7-2 and J usage is TRBJ2-1, with a possible D match to TRBD2 (6 bases). Germline V gene sequence: CDR1 SGHTA, CDR2 FQGNSA. The CDR3 covers 16 residues. The germline V and J ends were trimmed by 0 bases and 4 bases, with 13 bases remaining between them. CDR3 protein: CASSLAFSGPYNEQFF. The CDR3 coding sequence is TGTGCCAGCAGCTTAGCGTTCAGCGGGCCTTACAATGAGCAGTTCTTC.

V is TRBV30 and J is TRBJ1-5; 9 bases map to TRBD1. J lost 4 bases, V lost 0 bases, and 4 bases had no gene match. CDR3 length: 15 residues. Looked up from germline, CDR1 is GTSNPN and CDR2 is SVGIG (reference sequence). The CDR3 DNA reads as TGTGCCTGGAGTGTGGGGACAGGGATTAATCAGCCCCAGCATTTT. Translation: CAWSVGTGINQPQHF.

This rearrangement joins TRBV5-1 to TRBJ2-5; unclear D gene. The V gene lost 2 bases and the J gene lost 5 bases, with 10 bases spanning the gap. Germline lookup yields CDR1 SGHRS and CDR2 YFSETQ. The CDR3 has 13 amino acids. The CDR3 bases are TGCGCCAGCAGCTTTTCCCCGAGTGAGACCCAGTACTTC. Its protein is CASSFSPSETQYF. Looking up the rest from reference TRBV5-1 and TRBJ2-5 gives the full variable domain: KAGVTQTPRYLIKTRGQQVTLSCSPISGHRSVSWYQQTPGQGLQFLFEYFSETQRNKGNFPGRFSGRQFSNSRSEMNVSTLELGDSALYLCASSFSPSETQYFGPGTRLLVL.

This chain's CDR3 is CASSIYAGSGSGANVLTF. Here the CDR3 DNA reads TGTGCCAGTAGTATCTATGCGGGGTCAGGCTCTGGGGCCAACGTCCTGACTTTC. The chain is built from TRBV19 and TRBJ2-6; TRBD2 is a possible D gene (6 bases). The CDR3 covers 18 residues. CDR1 and CDR2 (germline): LNHDA, SQIVND (reference sequence). V was pared by 3 bases and J by 0 bases, with 15 bases between.